This T cell receptor beta chain was sequenced for a study of blood T cell repertoires in COVID-19. Study-level information: The study drew acute and convalescent COVID-19 samples from the United States, Italy and Spain. T cells, B-cell-depleted T cells, or PBMCs supplied cDNA or gDNA.

Authors' analysis steps: It was from reference gene primer amplification that nucleated cell counts were estimated. Repertoires were generated with immunoSEQ multiplex PCR, while TCRdb's copy carries only in-frame clones and drops some. Clone size and the V and J calls come from that table; the DNA yielded D and trimming. In the table there are tens of thousands of clones, 85% to 90% of which are singletons. This CDR3 region has 17 residues. Germline assignment: CDR1 LNHDA and CDR2 SQIVND (reference sequence). V was shortened by 1 base and J by 5 bases, with 17 bases between the two germline ends. The receptor was derived from a man aged 55 to 70 with active COVID-19. The chain joins TRBV19 to TRBJ1-4; perhaps TRBD1 as D (5 bases). Sequencing used peripheral blood. In DNA form, the CDR3 reads TGTGCCAGTAGTATAGGAGAGGCAGGGAGGTGGAATGAAAAACTGTTTTTT. As protein: CASSIGEAGRWNEKLFF.